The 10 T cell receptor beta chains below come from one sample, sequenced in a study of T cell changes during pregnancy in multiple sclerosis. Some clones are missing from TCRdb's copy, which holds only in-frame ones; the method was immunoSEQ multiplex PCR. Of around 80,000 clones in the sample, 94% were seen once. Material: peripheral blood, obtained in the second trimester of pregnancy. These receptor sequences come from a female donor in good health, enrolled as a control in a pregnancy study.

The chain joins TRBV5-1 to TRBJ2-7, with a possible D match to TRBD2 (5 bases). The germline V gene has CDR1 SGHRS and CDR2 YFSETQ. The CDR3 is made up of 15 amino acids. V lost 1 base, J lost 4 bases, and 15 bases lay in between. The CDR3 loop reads CASSLLSGKPYEQYF. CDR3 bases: TGCGCCAGCAGCTTGCTGTCCGGGAAACCATACGAGCAGTACTTC.

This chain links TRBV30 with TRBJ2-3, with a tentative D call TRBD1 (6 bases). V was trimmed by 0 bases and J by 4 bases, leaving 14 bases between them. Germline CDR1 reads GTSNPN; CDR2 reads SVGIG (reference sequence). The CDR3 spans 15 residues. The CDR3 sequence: CAWSVGVAGADTQYF. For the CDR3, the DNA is TGTGCCTGGAGTGTAGGGGTGGCAGGGGCAGATACGCAGTATTTT.

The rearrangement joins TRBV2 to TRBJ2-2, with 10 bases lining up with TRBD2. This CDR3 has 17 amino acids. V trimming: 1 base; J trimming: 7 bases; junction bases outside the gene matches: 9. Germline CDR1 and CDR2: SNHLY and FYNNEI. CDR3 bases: TGTGCCAGCAGTGAAGATAGCGGGAGGCGAGGGGGCGGGGAGCTGTTTTTT. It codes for CASSEDSGRRGGGELFF.

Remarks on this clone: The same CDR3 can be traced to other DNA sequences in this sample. The CDR3 loop reads CASSLTGGSYEQYF. CDR3 sequence (DNA): TGTGCCAGCAGTTTGACCGGAGGATCCTACGAGCAGTACTTC. The chain joins TRBV28 to TRBJ2-7; TRBD2 might be the D (5 bases). CDR1 and CDR2 (germline): MDHEN, SYDVKM. CDR3 size: 14 residues. With 3 bases removed from V and 1 base from J, the gap between germline ends came to 10 bases.

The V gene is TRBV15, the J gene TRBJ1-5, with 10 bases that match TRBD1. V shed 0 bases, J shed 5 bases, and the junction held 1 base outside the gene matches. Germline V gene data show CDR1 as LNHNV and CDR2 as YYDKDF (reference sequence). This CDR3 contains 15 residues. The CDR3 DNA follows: TGTGCCACCAGCAGAGAGGACAGGGGGGATCAGCCCCAGCATTTT. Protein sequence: CATSREDRGDQPQHF.

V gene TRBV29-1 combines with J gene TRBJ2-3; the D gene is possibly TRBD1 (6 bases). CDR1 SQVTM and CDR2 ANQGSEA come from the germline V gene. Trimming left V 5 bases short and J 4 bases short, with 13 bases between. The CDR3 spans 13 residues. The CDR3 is CSVSPGQADTQYF. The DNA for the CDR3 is TGCAGCGTTTCCCCGGGACAAGCAGATACGCAGTATTTT.

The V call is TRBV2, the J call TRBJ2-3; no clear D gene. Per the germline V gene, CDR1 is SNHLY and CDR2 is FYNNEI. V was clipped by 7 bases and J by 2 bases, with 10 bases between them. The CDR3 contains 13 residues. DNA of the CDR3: TGTGCCAGCACAGGCAGAAACACAGATACGCAGTATTTT. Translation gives CASTGRNTDTQYF.

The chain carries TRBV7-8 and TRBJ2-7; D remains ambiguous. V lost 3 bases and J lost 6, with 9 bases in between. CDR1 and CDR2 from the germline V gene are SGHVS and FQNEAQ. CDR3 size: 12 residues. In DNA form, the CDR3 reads TGTGCCAGCAGCTTGATCGGCGGCGAGCAGTACTTC. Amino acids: CASSLIGGEQYF.

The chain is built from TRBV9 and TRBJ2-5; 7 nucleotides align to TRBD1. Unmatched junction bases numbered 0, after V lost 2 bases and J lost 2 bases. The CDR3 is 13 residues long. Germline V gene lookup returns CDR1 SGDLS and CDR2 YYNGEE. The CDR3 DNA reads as TGTGCCAGCAGCGTGGACAGGCAAGAGACCCAGTACTTC. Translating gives CASSVDRQETQYF.

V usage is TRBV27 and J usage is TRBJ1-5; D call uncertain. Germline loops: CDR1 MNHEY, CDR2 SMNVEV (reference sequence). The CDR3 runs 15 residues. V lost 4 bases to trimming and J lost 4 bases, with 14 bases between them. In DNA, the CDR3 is TGTGCCAGCAGTTCCCTCCGGGTCCGTAATCAGCCCCAGCATTTT. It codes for CASSSLRVRNQPQHF.